This record concerns one T cell receptor (beta chain) sequence. The data originate from a study of patients and donors after allogeneic stem cell transplantation. TCRdb passed the RT-PCR reads through MiXCR, listing each CDR3 protein once. The sample contains about 100,000 distinct CDR3 sequences, 35% of which appear only once. This sequence originates from a human donor who was either an allogeneic HSCT recipient or a stem cell or donor lymphocyte infusion donor (not recorded which). It is not recorded whose cells these are; they may come from a transplant donor. The specimen was blood, either unsorted or a sorted T cell fraction (not recorded which).

The CDR3 sequence: CASSPRLEGSPLHF. The CDR3 DNA reads as TGTGCCAGCTCACCTCGTCTCGAGGGTTCACCCCTCCACTTT. The rearrangement joins TRBV18 to TRBJ1-6; no firm D call. Looked up from germline, CDR1 is KGHSH and CDR2 is LQKENI. Trimming shortened V by 3 bases and J by 9 bases, and 12 bases separated the two germline ends. The CDR3 totals 14 residues.